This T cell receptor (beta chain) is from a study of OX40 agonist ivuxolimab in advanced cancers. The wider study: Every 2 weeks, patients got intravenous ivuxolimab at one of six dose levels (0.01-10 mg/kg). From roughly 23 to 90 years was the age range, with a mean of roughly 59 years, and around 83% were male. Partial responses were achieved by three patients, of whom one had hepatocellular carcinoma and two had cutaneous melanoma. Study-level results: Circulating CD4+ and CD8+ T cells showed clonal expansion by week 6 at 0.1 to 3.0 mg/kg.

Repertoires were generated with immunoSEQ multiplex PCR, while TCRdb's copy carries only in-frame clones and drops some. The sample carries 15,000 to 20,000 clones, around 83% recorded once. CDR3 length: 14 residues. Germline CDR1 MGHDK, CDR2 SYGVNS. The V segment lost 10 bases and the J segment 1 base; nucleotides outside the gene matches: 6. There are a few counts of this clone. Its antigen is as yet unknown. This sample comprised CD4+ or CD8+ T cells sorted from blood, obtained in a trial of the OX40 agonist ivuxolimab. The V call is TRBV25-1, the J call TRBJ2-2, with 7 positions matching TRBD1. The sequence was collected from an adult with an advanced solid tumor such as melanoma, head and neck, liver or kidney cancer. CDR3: CATRGQMNTGELFF. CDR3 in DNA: TGTGCCACCAGGGGACAGATGAACACCGGGGAGCTGTTTTTT.